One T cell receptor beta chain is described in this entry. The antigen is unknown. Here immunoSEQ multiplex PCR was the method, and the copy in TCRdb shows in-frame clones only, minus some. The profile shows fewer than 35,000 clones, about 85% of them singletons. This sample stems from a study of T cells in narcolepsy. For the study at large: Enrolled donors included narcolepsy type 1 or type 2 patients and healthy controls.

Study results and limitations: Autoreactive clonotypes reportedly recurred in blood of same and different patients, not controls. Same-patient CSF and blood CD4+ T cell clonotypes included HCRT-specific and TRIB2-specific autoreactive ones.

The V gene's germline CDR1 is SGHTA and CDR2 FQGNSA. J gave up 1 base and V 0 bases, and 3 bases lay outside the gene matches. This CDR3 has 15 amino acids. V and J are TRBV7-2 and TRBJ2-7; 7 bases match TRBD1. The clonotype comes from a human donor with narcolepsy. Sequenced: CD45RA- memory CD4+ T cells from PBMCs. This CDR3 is CASSLAATGSYEQYF. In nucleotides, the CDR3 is TGTGCCAGCAGCTTAGCGGCGACAGGGTCCTACGAGCAGTACTTC.